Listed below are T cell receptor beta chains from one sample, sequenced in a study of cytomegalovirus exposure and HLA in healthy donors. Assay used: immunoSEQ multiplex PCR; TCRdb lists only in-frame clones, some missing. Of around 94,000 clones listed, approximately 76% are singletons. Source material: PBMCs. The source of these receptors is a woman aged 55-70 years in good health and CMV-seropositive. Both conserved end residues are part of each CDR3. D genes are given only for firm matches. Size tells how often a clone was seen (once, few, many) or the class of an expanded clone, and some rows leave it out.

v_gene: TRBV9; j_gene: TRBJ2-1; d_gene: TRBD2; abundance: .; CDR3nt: TGTGCCAGCAGCCATGGGGGGGGGTACAATGAGCAGTTCTTC; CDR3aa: CASSHGGGYNEQFF
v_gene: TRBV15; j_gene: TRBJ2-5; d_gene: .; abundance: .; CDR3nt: TGTGCCACCAGCAGAGGCGGCGTTCAGGAGACCCAGTACTTC; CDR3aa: CATSRGGVQETQYF
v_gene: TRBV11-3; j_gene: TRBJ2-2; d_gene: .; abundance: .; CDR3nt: TGTGCCAGCAGCCCCTCCGGTGGAGGGATGAGGACCGGGGAGCTGTTTTTT; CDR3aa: CASSPSGGGMRTGELFF
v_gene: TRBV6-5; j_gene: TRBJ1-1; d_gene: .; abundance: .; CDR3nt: TGTGCCAGCAGTTACTCGGGCGGGATCACTGAAGCTTTCTTT; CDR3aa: CASSYSGGITEAFF
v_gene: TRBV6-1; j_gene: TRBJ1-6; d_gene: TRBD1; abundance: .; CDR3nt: TGTGCCAGCAGTGAGACAGGGGGGAATTCACCCCTCCACTTT; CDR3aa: CASSETGGNSPLHF
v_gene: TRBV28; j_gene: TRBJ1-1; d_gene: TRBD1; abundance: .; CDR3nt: TGTGCCAGCAGTTTGTACCGACAGGGGGCGTCGGTCACTGAAGCTTTCTTT; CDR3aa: CASSLYRQGASVTEAFF
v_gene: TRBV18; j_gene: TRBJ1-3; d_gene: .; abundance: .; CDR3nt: TGTGCCAGCTCACCCCCGGGGACTGGAAACACCATATATTTT; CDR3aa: CASSPPGTGNTIYF
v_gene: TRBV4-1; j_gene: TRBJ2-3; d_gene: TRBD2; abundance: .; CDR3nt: TGCGCCAGCAGCCCGAGGACTAGCGGGAGGCCCACAGATACGCAGTATTTT; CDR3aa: CASSPRTSGRPTDTQYF
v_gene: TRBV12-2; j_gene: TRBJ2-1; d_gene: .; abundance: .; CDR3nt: TGTGCAAGTCGCCCAGGGACTAGCGGGAGGGCTGCAGAAATGAGGCAGTTCTTC; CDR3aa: CASRPGTSGRAAEMRQFF
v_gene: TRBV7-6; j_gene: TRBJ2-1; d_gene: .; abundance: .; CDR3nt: TGTGCCAGCAGCCTAAGCCACGATTCCTACAATGAGCAGTTCTTC; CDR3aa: CASSLSHDSYNEQFF
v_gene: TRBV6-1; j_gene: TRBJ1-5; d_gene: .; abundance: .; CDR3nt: TGTGCCAGCAGGATCGACAGTAGCAATCAGCCCCAGCATTTT; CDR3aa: CASRIDSSNQPQHF
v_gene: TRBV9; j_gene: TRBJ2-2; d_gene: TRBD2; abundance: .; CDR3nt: TGTGCCAGCAGCGTTACGGGACTAGCGGGAGGTAGCGCGAACACCGGGGAGCTGTTTTTT; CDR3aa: CASSVTGLAGGSANTGELFF
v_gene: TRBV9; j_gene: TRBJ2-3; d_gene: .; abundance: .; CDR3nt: TGTGCCAGCAGCCAAAACACAGATACGCAGTATTTT; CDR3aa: CASSQNTDTQYF
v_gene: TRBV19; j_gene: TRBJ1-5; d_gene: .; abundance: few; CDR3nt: TGTGCCAGTAGTGTGCAGAATCAGCCCCAGCATTTT; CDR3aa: CASSVQNQPQHF
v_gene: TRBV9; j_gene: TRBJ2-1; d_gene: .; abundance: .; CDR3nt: TGTGCCAGCAGCACCCGACTATACAATGAGCAGTTCTTC; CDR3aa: CASSTRLYNEQFF
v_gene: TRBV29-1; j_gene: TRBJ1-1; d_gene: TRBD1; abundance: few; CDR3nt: TGCAGCGTTGGAGGGGGCAGTGGATACACTGAAGCTTTCTTT; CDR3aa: CSVGGGSGYTEAFF
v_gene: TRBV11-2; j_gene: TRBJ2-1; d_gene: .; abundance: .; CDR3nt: TGTGCCAGCAGCTTATCATATGAGCAGTTCTTC; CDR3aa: CASSLSYEQFF